What follows is one T cell receptor beta chain and its context. This entry is derived from a study of shared clonotypes between healthy human individuals. Profiled with immunoSEQ multiplex PCR; TCRdb holds only in-frame clones, not every one. This sample yields approximately 95,000 clones, of which under 70% are seen a single time; roughly 43% belongs to the top ten. The CDR3 is 17 amino acids. The ends lost 5 bases at V and 0 bases at J; junction bases unmatched: 9. Germline loops: CDR1 MNHEY, CDR2 SMNVEV (reference sequence). The rearrangement uses TRBV27 and TRBJ2-7; 11 nucleotides match TRBD2. The sequenced sample was memory CD8+ T cells sorted from blood. Noted subset: CD45RO+ cells pooled with CCR7-negative TemRA cells. The TCR was taken from a man aged 25 to 45 in good health. The CDR3 loop is CASSPITTSGSSYEQYF. The CDR3 DNA reads TGTGCCAGCAGTCCAATCACCACTAGCGGGAGCTCCTACGAGCAGTACTTC.